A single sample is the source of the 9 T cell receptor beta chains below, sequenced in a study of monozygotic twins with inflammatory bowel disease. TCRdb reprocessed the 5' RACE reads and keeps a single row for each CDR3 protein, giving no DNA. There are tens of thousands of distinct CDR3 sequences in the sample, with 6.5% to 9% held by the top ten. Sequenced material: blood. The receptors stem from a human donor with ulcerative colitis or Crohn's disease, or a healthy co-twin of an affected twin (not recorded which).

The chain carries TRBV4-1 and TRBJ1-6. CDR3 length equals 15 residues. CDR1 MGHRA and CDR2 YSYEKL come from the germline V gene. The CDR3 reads CASSQGIASNSPLHF.

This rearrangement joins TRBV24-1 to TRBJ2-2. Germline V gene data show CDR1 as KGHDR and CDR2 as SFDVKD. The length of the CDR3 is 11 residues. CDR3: CATSDEVSLFF.

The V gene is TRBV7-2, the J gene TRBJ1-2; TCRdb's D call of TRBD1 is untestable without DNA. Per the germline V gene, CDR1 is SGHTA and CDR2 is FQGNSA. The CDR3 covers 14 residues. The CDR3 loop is CASSSGQGGYGYTF.

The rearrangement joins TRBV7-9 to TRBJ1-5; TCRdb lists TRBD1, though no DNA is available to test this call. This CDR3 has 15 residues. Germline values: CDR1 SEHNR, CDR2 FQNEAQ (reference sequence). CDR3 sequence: CASSSTGSSNQPQHF.

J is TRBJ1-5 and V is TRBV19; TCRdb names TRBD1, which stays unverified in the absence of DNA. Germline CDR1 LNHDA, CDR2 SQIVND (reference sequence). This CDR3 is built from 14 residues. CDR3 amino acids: CASSTGGTGQPQHF.

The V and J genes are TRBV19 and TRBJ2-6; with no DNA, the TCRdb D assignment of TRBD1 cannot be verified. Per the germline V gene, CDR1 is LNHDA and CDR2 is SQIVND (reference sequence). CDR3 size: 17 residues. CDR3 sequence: CASTPSAQGSGANVLTF. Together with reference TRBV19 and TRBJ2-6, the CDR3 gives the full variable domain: DGGITQSPKYLFRKEGQNVTLSCEQNLNHDAMYWYRQDPGQGLRLIYYSQIVNDFQKGDIAEGYSVSREKKESFPLTVTSAQKNPTAFYLCASTPSAQGSGANVLTFGAGSRLTVL.

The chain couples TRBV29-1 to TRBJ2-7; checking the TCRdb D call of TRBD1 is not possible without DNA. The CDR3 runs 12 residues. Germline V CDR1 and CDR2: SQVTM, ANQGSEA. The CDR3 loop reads CSFGQDWDEQYF.

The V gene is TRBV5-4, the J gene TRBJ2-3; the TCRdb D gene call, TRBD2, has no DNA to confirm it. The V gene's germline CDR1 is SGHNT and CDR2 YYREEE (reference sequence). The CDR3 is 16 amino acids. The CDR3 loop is CASRNLAGGRGDTQYF.

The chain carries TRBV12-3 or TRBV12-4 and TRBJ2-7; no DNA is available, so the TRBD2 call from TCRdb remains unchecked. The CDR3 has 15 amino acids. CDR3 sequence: CASSFSPLRGHEQYF.